The 9 T cell receptor beta chains listed next were all sequenced from one sample in a study of T cell clonality in common variable immunodeficiency. Notes on the study in general: Common variable immunodeficiency TCR beta sequences reportedly had fewer deletions and N-nucleotide insertions.

Their antigen targets remain unknown. This table comes from immunoSEQ multiplex PCR, and its TCRdb copy is limited to in-frame clones, with some not included. The data show tens of thousands of clones, none appearing only once, with about 6% held by the ten largest. The sequencing input was peripheral blood mononuclear cells. These receptors originate from a human donor with common variable immunodeficiency.

The CDR3 sequence: CASSVQGAQNTEAFF. Incomplete CDR3 DNA: TGTGCCAGTAGTGTACAGGGGGCGCAGAACACTGAA. This chain links TRBV19 with TRBJ1-1; 9 bases are shared with TRBD1. Read coverage stops 3 residues before the CDR3 terminus; the germline J gene supplies the remainder. The CDR3 contains 15 residues. Germline CDR1 is LNHDA and CDR2 is SQIVND (reference sequence). Germline trimming cut 5 bases from V and 1 base from J; bases unmatched to any gene: 5.

With respect to this clone: The read terminates 3 residues ahead of where the CDR3 ends, so the germline J gene completes it. The sample contains more than one DNA sequence encoding this CDR3. The chain joins TRBV18 to TRBJ2-7; 10 positions match TRBD2. V lost 2 bases, J lost 3 bases, and 10 bases stayed unmatched. Looked up from germline, CDR1 is KGHSH and CDR2 is LQKENI. The CDR3 length is 17 residues. Partial CDR3 DNA: TGTGCCAGCTCACCATCATCGGCTAGCGGGGGTTACTACGAG. Encoded protein: CASSPSSASGGYYE. The full CDR3 protein is CASSPSSASGGYYEQYF.

About this clone: Read coverage stops 3 residues before the CDR3 terminus; the germline J gene supplies the remainder. This chain joins TRBV5-5 and TRBJ2-7; 10 nucleotides align to TRBD2. Germline V gene sequence: CDR1 SGHKS, CDR2 YYEKEE (reference sequence). This CDR3 is built from 15 residues. V dropped 2 bases and J dropped 4; count of bases not matched to a gene: 6. CDR3 bases read: TGTGCCAGCAGCTTAACTAGCGGGGAAGCTTACGAG. Amino acids: CASSLTSGEAYE. The entire CDR3 reads CASSLTSGEAYEQYF. Based on the CDR3 plus reference TRBV5-5 and TRBJ2-7, the full variable domain is DAGVTQSPTHLIKTRGQQVTLRCSPISGHKSVSWYQQVLGQGPQFIFQYYEKEERGRGNFPDRFSARQFPNYSSELNVNALLLGDSALYLCASSLTSGEAYEQYFGPGTRLTVT.

To note about this clone: One end of the junction fails to match germline, which may point to a read error. The CDR3 end is not reached by the read, which stops 3 residues before it; the germline J gene fills it in. The chain recombines TRBV19 with TRBJ2-2; possibly TRBD1 or TRBD2 for D (6 bases each). CDR3 length: 15 residues. Per the germline V gene, CDR1 is LNHDA and CDR2 is SQIVND (reference sequence). The CDR3 loop reads CASSIGGGGTEELFF. CDR3 DNA, as far as it was read: TGTGCCAGTAGTATTGGTGGGGGCGGGACCGAGGAG.

This clone was observed a handful of times. The observed sequence ends 3 residues before the CDR3 terminus, with the missing tail filled in from the germline J gene. The rearrangement links TRBV5-1 to TRBJ2-3; 11 bases are a match to TRBD2. CDR3 length: 16 residues. CDR1 is SGHRS, CDR2 YFSETQ, per germline. The V segment lost 3 bases and the J segment 1 base; nucleotides outside the gene matches: 4. The CDR3 bases that were read are TGCGCCAGCAGCTCCGGGACTAGCGGCCGCACAGATACG. Its protein product is CASSSGTSGRTDT. The CDR3, in full, reads CASSSGTSGRTDTQYF.

In its sample, this clone was seen a few times. The sequence runs out 3 residues before the end of the CDR3; the remainder is reconstructed from the germline J gene. This sequence joins TRBV6-2 or TRBV6-3 and TRBJ1-2, with D possibly being TRBD1 (6 bases). This CDR3 is built from 14 residues. The germline V gene has CDR1 MNHEY and CDR2 SVGEGT. Deletions cut 6 bases from V and 4 bases from J, with 15 bases between. CDR3 DNA (partial): TGTGCCAGCAGGCCCCAAGGGACATCCTATGGC. Its translation is CASRPQGTSYG. The whole CDR3 region reads CASRPQGTSYGYTF.

This clone is labeled medium-sized. The read ends 3 residues early relative to the CDR3; the germline J gene fills the gap. V and J are TRBV3-1 (or the pseudogene TRBV3-2) and TRBJ2-3; TRBD2 aligns across 8 bases. With 4 bases clipped from V and 6 bases from J, the junction kept 12 bases outside the gene matches. This CDR3 region has 16 residues. Germline V CDR1 and CDR2: LGHDT, YNNKEL (reference sequence). The CDR3 protein is CASSPRTSSAGDTQYF. Incomplete CDR3 DNA: TGTGCCAGCAGCCCTCGGACTAGCTCAGCCGGTGATACG.

This clone has a count of ten or more. CDR3 bases read: TGTGCCTGGAACCAGGCTGTAAATCAGCCC. It is translated as CAWNQAVNQP. The CDR3 as a whole reads CAWNQAVNQPQHF. This rearrangement joins TRBV30 to TRBJ1-5; D is ambiguous. The sequenced fragment ends 3 residues before the CDR3 boundary, so the rest is inferred from the germline J gene. The CDR3 spans 13 residues. Trimming removed 4 bases from V and 4 bases from J, with 11 bases in between. Germline V gene lookup returns CDR1 GTSNPN and CDR2 SVGIG (reference sequence).

Only a few counts were recorded for this clone. The read ends 3 residues before the CDR3 terminus; that terminus is restored from the germline J gene. J is TRBJ1-4 and V is TRBV19, with D uncertain. This CDR3 has 15 residues. Looked up from germline, CDR1 is LNHDA and CDR2 is SQIVND (reference sequence). V shed 6 bases and J shed 5 bases, with 16 bases lying between them. The CDR3 reads CASSPPVGRNEKLFF. Incomplete CDR3 DNA: TGTGCCAGTAGCCCCCCGGTCGGTCGAAATGAAAAA.